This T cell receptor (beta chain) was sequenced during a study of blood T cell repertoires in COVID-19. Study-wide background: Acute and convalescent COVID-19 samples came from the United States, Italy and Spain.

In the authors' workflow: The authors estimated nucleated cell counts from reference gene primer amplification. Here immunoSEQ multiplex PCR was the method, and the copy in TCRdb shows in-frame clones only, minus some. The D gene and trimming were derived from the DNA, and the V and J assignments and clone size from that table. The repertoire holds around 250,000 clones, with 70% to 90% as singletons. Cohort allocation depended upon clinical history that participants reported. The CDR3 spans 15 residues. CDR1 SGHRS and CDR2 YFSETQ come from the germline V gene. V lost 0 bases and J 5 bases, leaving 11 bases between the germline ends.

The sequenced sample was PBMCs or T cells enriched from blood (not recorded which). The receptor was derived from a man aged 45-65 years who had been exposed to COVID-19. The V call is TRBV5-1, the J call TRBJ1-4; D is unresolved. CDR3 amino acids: CASSLGRDRNEKLFF. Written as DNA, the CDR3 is TGCGCCAGCAGCTTGGGCCGGGATCGAAATGAAAAACTGTTTTTT. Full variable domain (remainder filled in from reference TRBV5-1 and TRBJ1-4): KAGVTQTPRYLIKTRGQQVTLSCSPISGHRSVSWYQQTPGQGLQFLFEYFSETQRNKGNFPGRFSGRQFSNSRSEMNVSTLELGDSALYLCASSLGRDRNEKLFFGSGTQLSVL.